These T cell receptor beta chains were read from a single sample in a study of shared clonotypes between healthy human individuals. Sequencing used immunoSEQ multiplex PCR; TCRdb keeps in-frame clones, though not all of them. Of more than 2,000,000 clones listed, roughly 93% are singletons. Material for sequencing was naive CD4+ T cells from PBMCs. Receptors were obtained from a man between 18 and 29 years old in good health. Some clones in this sample may be carry-over from other donors' samples. Both conserved end residues are trimmed from each CDR3. The order of the fields is V gene, J gene, CDR3 protein.

TRBV10-3	TRBJ2-7	AISAGIYEQY
TRBV5-1	TRBJ2-7	ASSDGTSGSYEQY
TRBV15	TRBJ2-7	ATSRDAAQDWVEQY
TRBV28	TRBJ2-1	ASLSSYNEQF
TRBV7-2	TRBJ2-3	ASSLPGADTQY
TRBV28	TRBJ2-7	ASSSTGIVPYEQY
TRBV18	TRBJ1-1	ASSPGSGRDTEAF
TRBV10-3	TRBJ2-7	AISEPDRGHEQY
TRBV15	TRBJ1-1	ATSREVTGSDAF
TRBV4-1	TRBJ1-2	ASSHRDGYGYT
TRBV11-2	TRBJ1-2	ASSLESFNYGYT
TRBV7-8	TRBJ1-5	ASSLGGQINQPQH
TRBV29-1	TRBJ1-1	SVGGDTEAF
TRBV5-1	TRBJ2-7	ASSLYRTYEQY
TRBV7-8	TRBJ1-4	ASSLDRSEKLF
TRBV4-1	TRBJ2-5	ASSPVGLETQY
TRBV5-6	TRBJ2-5	ASSSSGYDRKTQY
TRBV10-2	TRBJ2-3	ASRGYPTDTQY
TRBV6-1	TRBJ2-6	ASILSGANVLT
TRBV7-8	TRBJ1-5	ASSSGRTDASGPQH
TRBV7-6	TRBJ1-2	ASSLGPGSNYGYT
TRBV15	TRBJ2-5	ATSREGGGPGETQY